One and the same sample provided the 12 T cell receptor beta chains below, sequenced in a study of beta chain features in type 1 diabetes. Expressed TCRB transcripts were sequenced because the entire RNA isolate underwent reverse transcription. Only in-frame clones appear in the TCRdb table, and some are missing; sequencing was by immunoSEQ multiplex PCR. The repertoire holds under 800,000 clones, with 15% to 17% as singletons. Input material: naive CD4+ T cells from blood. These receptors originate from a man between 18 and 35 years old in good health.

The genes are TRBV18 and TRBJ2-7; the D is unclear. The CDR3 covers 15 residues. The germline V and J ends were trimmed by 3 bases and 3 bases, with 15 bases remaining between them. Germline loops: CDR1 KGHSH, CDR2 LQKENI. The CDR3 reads CASSPRQNDYYEQYF. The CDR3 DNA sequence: TGTGCCAGCTCACCGCGGCAGAACGATTACTACGAGCAGTACTTC.

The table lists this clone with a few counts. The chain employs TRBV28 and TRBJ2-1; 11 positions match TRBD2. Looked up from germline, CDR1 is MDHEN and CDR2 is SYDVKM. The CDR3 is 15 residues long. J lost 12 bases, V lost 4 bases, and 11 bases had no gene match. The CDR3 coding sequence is TGTGCCAGCAGTTCCGGGACTAGCGGTAGGACCTGGCAGTTCTTC. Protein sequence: CASSSGTSGRTWQFF.

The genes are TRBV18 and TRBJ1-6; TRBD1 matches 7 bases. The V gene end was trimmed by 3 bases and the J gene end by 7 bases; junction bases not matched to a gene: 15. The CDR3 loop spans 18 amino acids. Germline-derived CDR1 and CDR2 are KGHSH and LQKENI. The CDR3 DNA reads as TGTGCCAGCTCACCCCAAACCGGGACAGTAAGAACGAATTCACCCCTCCACTTT. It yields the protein CASSPQTGTVRTNSPLHF.

This CDR3 reads CASSLDRAETQYF. The CDR3 DNA reads as TGTGCCAGCAGCTTAGACAGGGCTGAGACCCAGTACTTC. The rearrangement links TRBV11-2 to TRBJ2-5; D may be TRBD1 (5 bases). V was cut by 0 bases and J by 5 bases, with 7 bases left in between. Germline lookup yields CDR1 SGHAT and CDR2 FQNNGV. The CDR3 runs to 13 residues.

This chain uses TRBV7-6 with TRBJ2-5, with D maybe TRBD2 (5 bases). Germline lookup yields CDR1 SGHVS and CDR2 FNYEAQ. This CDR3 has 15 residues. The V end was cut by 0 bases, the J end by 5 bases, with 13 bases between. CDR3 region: CASSLATLGRETQYF. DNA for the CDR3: TGTGCCAGCAGCTTAGCGACACTAGGACGGGAGACCCAGTACTTC.

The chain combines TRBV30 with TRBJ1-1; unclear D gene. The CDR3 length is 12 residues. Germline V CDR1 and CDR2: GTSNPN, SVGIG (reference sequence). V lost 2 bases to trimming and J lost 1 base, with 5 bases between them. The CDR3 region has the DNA TGTGCCTGGAGTCAGTCGAACACTGAAGCTTTCTTT. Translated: CAWSQSNTEAFF.

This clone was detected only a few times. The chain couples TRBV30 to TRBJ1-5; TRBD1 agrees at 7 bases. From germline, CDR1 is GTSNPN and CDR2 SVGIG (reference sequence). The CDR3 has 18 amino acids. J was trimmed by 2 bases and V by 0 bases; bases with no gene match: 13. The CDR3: CAWSVIRPGGRGNQPQHF. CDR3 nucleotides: TGTGCCTGGAGTGTTATTCGCCCAGGGGGTCGGGGCAATCAGCCCCAGCATTTT.

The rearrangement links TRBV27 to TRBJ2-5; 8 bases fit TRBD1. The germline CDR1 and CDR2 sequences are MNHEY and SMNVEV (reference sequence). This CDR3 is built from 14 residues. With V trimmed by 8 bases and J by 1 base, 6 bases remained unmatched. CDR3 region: CASGGQGVQETQYF. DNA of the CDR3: TGTGCCAGCGGAGGACAGGGTGTCCAAGAGACCCAGTACTTC.

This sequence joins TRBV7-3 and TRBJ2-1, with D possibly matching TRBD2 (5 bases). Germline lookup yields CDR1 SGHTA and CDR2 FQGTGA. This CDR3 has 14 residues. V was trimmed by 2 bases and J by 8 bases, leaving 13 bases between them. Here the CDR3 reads CASSLSSTTDEQFF. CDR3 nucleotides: TGTGCCAGCAGCTTATCTAGCACTACAGATGAGCAGTTCTTC.

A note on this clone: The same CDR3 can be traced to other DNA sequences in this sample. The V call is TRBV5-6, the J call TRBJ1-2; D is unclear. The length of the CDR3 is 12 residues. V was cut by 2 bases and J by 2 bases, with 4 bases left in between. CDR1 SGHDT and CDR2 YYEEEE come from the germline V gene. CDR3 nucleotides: TGTGCCAGCAGCTTCGGCAACTATGGCTACACCTTC. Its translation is CASSFGNYGYTF.

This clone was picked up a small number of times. This chain's CDR3 is CASRPGQIIMNTEAFF. CDR3 sequence (DNA): TGTGCCAGCAGACCCGGACAGATTATCATGAACACTGAAGCTTTCTTT. The V call is TRBV2, the J call TRBJ1-1, with D maybe TRBD1 (6 bases). Germline-derived CDR1 and CDR2 are SNHLY and FYNNEI. V dropped 6 bases and J dropped 0 bases, with 17 bases sitting between them. The CDR3 covers 16 residues.

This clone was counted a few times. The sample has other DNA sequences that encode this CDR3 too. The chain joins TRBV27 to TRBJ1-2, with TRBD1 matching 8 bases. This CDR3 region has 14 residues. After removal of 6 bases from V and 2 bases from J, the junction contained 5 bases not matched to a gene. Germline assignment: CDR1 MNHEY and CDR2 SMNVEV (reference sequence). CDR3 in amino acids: CASRRTGSNYGYTF. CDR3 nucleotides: TGTGCCAGCAGGCGGACAGGGTCCAACTATGGCTACACCTTC.